Listed here are 30 T cell receptor beta chains from one sample, sequenced in a study of vaccination and CD4 T cells after COVID-19. The Oncomine TCR Beta short-read assay sequenced DNA from cultured CD4+ T cells. MiXCR, applied by TCRdb to the PCR reads, yields one record per CDR3 protein. The table has some 13,000 distinct CDR3 sequences, about 60% seen once. Their recognized antigens are unknown. Treatment defined: roughly 11-day PBMC culture with coronavirus spike peptide pools or control peptides (ViraFEST assay). Sequencing used CD4+ T cells from blood, cultured in vitro. Receptor source: a human donor who had recovered from COVID-19.

This clonotype appeared a single time. The chain is built from TRBV10-3 and TRBJ2-3; D gene unclear. Per the germline V gene, CDR1 is ENHRY and CDR2 is SYGVKD. CDR3 length equals 10 residues. V was shortened by 8 bases and J by 3 bases, with 3 bases between the two germline ends. CDR3 sequence (DNA): TGTGCCATCGGAACAGATACGCAGTATTTT. Protein: CAIGTDTQYF.

V and J are TRBV29-1 and TRBJ1-1; TRBD1 aligns across 8 bases. The CDR3 is 11 amino acids. Germline V lookup: CDR1 SQVTM, CDR2 ANQGSEA. The V segment lost 4 bases and the J segment 11 bases; nucleotides outside the gene matches: 6. CDR3 residues: CSVVKDRAAFF. CDR3 bases: TGCAGCGTTGTAAAGGACAGGGCCGCTTTCTTT.

V gene TRBV20-1 combines with J gene TRBJ2-3, with 7 positions matching TRBD2. This CDR3 spans 16 amino acids. V gave up 3 bases and J gave up 2 bases; unmatched junction bases: 11. Germline values: CDR1 DFQATT, CDR2 SNEGSKA (reference sequence). CDR3 in DNA: TGCAGTGCTAGGGGACTATACCTTCCCAACACAGATACGCAGTATTTT. Translated: CSARGLYLPNTDTQYF.

The chain is built from TRBV23-1 and TRBJ2-1; 7 bases agree with TRBD2. TRBV23-1 has ORF status, its function being uncertain. With V trimmed by 0 bases and J by 0 bases, 5 bases remained unmatched. The CDR3 has 17 residues. The CDR3 loop is CASSQSGGRPSYNEQFF. The CDR3 DNA reads TGCGCCAGCAGTCAATCGGGAGGGAGGCCCTCCTACAATGAGCAGTTCTTC.

The chain has TRBV28 and TRBJ2-5, with 7 bases that match TRBD2. The CDR3 is 13 amino acids. From germline, CDR1 is MDHEN and CDR2 SYDVKM. The J segment lost 4 bases and the V segment lost 8 bases, leaving 7 bases of the junction unmatched. The CDR3 reads CASLGGMRETQYF. The CDR3 DNA follows: TGTGCCAGCCTCGGGGGGATGAGAGAGACCCAGTACTTC.

The CDR3 nucleotides are TGTGCCAGCAGCGTAGATCAAGGGGGAACTAACTATGGCTACACCTTC. Protein: CASSVDQGGTNYGYTF. This rearrangement joins TRBV9 to TRBJ1-2, with D perhaps matching TRBD1 (6 bases). Germline CDR1 and CDR2: SGDLS and YYNGEE. Trimming took off 0 bases at V and 0 bases at J, with 12 bases between the two ends. CDR3 size: 16 residues.

The chain uses TRBV20-1 and TRBJ1-1; TRBD1 might be the D (6 bases). The CDR3 contains 14 residues. Trimming cost V 2 bases and J 1 base, with 11 bases left between them. Germline loops: CDR1 DFQATT, CDR2 SNEGSKA (reference sequence). CDR3 coding DNA: TGCAGTGCTAGAAAACAGGGCCCGAACACTGAAGCTTTCTTT. Amino acids: CSARKQGPNTEAFF.

The V and J genes are TRBV14 and TRBJ2-7; the match to TRBD1 covers 9 bases. The germline V gene has CDR1 SGHDN and CDR2 FVKESK. The CDR3 is made up of 15 amino acids. Trimming removed 4 bases from V and 6 bases from J; junction bases left unmatched: 10. The CDR3 sequence: CASSPLPDRGREQYF. In DNA, the CDR3 is TGTGCCAGCAGCCCGCTGCCGGACAGGGGACGCGAGCAGTACTTC.

The chain joins TRBV20-1 to TRBJ2-1, with D possibly being TRBD1 (6 bases). CDR3 size: 16 residues. Germline values: CDR1 DFQATT, CDR2 SNEGSKA (reference sequence). With 0 bases removed from V and 9 bases from J, the gap between germline ends came to 21 bases. CDR3 DNA sequence: TGCAGTGCTAGAGATGCTGGGGGCCTTCGGGTCGGTGAGCAGTTCTTC. Protein: CSARDAGGLRVGEQFF.

The chain links TRBV19 to TRBJ2-7; D perhaps matches TRBD1 (6 bases). The germline V gene has CDR1 LNHDA and CDR2 SQIVND (reference sequence). This CDR3 is 14 amino acids long. The V end was cut by 5 bases, the J end by 7 bases, with 18 bases between. The CDR3 sequence: CASSLRGNLWEQYF. The CDR3 DNA reads as TGTGCCAGTAGTTTAAGGGGGAATTTATGGGAGCAGTACTTC.

The J gene is TRBJ2-3, the V gene TRBV12-3 or TRBV12-4, with 13 bases matching TRBD2. The CDR3 consists of 16 residues. Losses at the gene ends were 8 bases for V and 13 bases for J; bases not matched to a gene: 18. CDR3 sequence reads: CASGARQGGLAGEKYF. The CDR3 DNA reads as TGTGCCAGCGGGGCCCGACAGGGAGGACTAGCGGGAGAGAAGTATTTT.

The CDR3 coding sequence is TGCGCCAGCAGTGGAGGGGTGAACTCACCCCTCCACTTT. It codes for CASSGGVNSPLHF. The chain links TRBV10-1 to TRBJ1-6; a possible D gene is TRBD1 (5 bases). The V and J ends lost 4 bases and 10 bases respectively, with 11 bases between them. The CDR3 is 13 amino acids. CDR1 is WNHNN, CDR2 SYGVQD, per germline (reference sequence).

The V call is TRBV29-1, the J call TRBJ2-5, with 9 bases lining up with TRBD2. The CDR3 is made up of 14 amino acids. Germline CDR1 SQVTM, CDR2 ANQGSEA. Trimming removed 8 bases from V and 4 bases from J; junction bases left unmatched: 11. CDR3 DNA sequence: TGCAGCTCCAAGGGTAGCGGGAGCGGAGAGACCCAGTACTTC. Translating gives CSSKGSGSGETQYF.

The chain has TRBV27 and TRBJ2-1; possibly TRBD2 for D (6 bases). Germline V CDR1 and CDR2: MNHEY, SMNVEV (reference sequence). The CDR3 is 15 amino acids. V shed 7 bases and J shed 3 bases, with 16 bases lying between them. The CDR3 is CASKRTGALYNEQFF. The CDR3 DNA follows: TGTGCCAGCAAACGGACGGGAGCCCTCTACAATGAGCAGTTCTTC.

The chain has TRBV19 and TRBJ1-3, with a possible D match to TRBD1 (5 bases). The CDR3 totals 14 residues. Per germline, CDR1 LNHDA and CDR2 SQIVND (reference sequence). Deletions cut 8 bases from V and 0 bases from J, with 11 bases between. The CDR3 region is CASAVGGSGNTIYF. The DNA for the CDR3 is TGTGCCAGTGCCGTGGGGGGCTCTGGAAACACCATATATTTT.

As DNA, the CDR3 is TGTGCCAGCAGTTTGGTGGATCCAACTCAGGGGGGCTACACCTTC. Protein: CASSLVDPTQGGYTF. The chain employs TRBV25-1 and TRBJ1-2; D is possibly TRBD1 (6 bases). Germline V gene sequence: CDR1 MGHDK, CDR2 SYGVNS. With 5 bases removed from V and 8 bases from J, the gap between germline ends came to 21 bases. This CDR3 has 15 amino acids.

This clonotype is medium-sized. This chain connects TRBV25-1 to TRBJ1-2, with TRBD1 matching 8 bases. There are 14 residues in the CDR3. Trimming removed 4 bases from V and 8 bases from J; junction bases left unmatched: 9. In germline, CDR1 is MGHDK, CDR2 SYGVNS. The CDR3 region is CASSVQGALRGYTF. Here the CDR3 DNA reads TGTGCCAGCAGTGTGCAGGGGGCGTTAAGGGGCTACACCTTC.

The V call is TRBV7-2, the J call TRBJ1-1, with 7 nucleotides matching TRBD1. The CDR3 spans 14 residues. V trimming: 3 bases; J trimming: 0 bases; junction bases outside the gene matches: 1. Germline V lookup: CDR1 SGHTA, CDR2 FQGNSA. The CDR3 here is CASSFRGLNTEAFF. The CDR3 bases are TGTGCCAGCAGCTTTAGGGGGCTGAACACTGAAGCTTTCTTT.

The CDR3 region is CASSLQGTDTEAFF. CDR3 DNA sequence: TGCGCCAGCAGCCTACAGGGGACGGACACTGAAGCTTTCTTT. The chain employs TRBV5-1 and TRBJ1-1; 7 positions agree with TRBD1. The CDR3 is made up of 14 amino acids. The germline gives CDR1 SGHRS, CDR2 YFSETQ. V lost 4 bases and J lost 3; bases outside the gene matches: 6.

The rearrangement uses TRBV7-8 and TRBJ2-5, with a tentative D call TRBD2 (5 bases). V lost 2 bases, J lost 1 base, and 8 bases lay in between. Germline-derived CDR1 and CDR2 are SGHVS and FQNEAQ. The CDR3 extends over 14 amino acids. The CDR3 DNA is TGTGCCAGCAGCTTACCAGCGGCCCAAGAGACCCAGTACTTC. It codes for CASSLPAAQETQYF.

This chain joins TRBV6-2 or TRBV6-3 and TRBJ1-2; possible D gene TRBD1, 5 bases. This CDR3 has 17 residues. Per the germline V gene, CDR1 is MNHEY and CDR2 is SVGEGT. With 5 bases removed from V and 7 bases from J, the gap between germline ends came to 26 bases. This CDR3 reads CASSKTKGTLPGSGYTF. As DNA, the CDR3 is TGTGCCAGCAGTAAGACAAAGGGGACCCTACCCGGTAGTGGCTACACCTTC.

The V call is TRBV7-9, the J call TRBJ2-7; D remains unclear. Germline values: CDR1 SEHNR, CDR2 FQNEAQ (reference sequence). CDR3 length equals 11 residues. V was cut by 2 bases and J by 6 bases, with 5 bases left in between. CDR3: CASSLKGEQYF. CDR3 coding DNA: TGTGCCAGCAGCTTAAAAGGCGAGCAGTACTTC.

The genes are TRBV7-9 and TRBJ2-5; D is perhaps TRBD1 (6 bases). V lost 5 bases and J 1 base, leaving 11 bases between the germline ends. The CDR3 has 14 amino acids. Germline CDR1 and CDR2: SEHNR and FQNEAQ (reference sequence). Here the CDR3 DNA reads TGTGCCAGCAGCCCACTACAGGGCCAAGAGACCCAGTACTTC. Its protein is CASSPLQGQETQYF.

The rearrangement uses TRBV15 and TRBJ1-4; 11 bases match TRBD1. The ends lost 0 bases at V and 8 bases at J; junction bases unmatched: 5. CDR1 is LNHNV, CDR2 YYDKDF, per germline (reference sequence). The CDR3 totals 16 residues. CDR3 in DNA: TGTGCCACCAGCAGAGATAGGACAGGGGGCAAGGAAAAACTGTTTTTT. This translates into CATSRDRTGGKEKLFF.

The rearrangement uses TRBV28 and TRBJ1-1; no definite D call. The CDR3 covers 16 residues. Trimming took 7 bases from V and 1 from J, leaving 19 bases between them. Per germline, CDR1 MDHEN and CDR2 SYDVKM. In DNA, the CDR3 is TGTGCCAGCACCCCGGCAGTTTTGGTCGCGAACACTGAAGCTTTCTTT. It specifies CASTPAVLVANTEAFF. Filled out from reference TRBV28 and TRBJ1-1, the complete variable domain reads DVKVTQSSRYLVKRTGEKVFLECVQDMDHENMFWYRQDPGLGLRLIYFSYDVKMKEKGDIPEGYSVSREKKERFSLILESASTNQTSMYLCASTPAVLVANTEAFFGQGTRLTVV.

V is TRBV20-1 and J is TRBJ1-1; 7 bases align to TRBD1. Unmatched junction bases numbered 10, after V lost 5 bases and J lost 4 bases. Germline CDR1 is DFQATT and CDR2 is SNEGSKA (reference sequence). This CDR3 has 14 residues. The CDR3 coding sequence is TGCAGTGCTCCGGGACAGCCTATTTCCACTGAAGCTTTCTTT. Its protein is CSAPGQPISTEAFF.

V is TRBV20-1 and J is TRBJ1-2, with 7 bases fitting TRBD1. CDR1 is DFQATT, CDR2 SNEGSKA, per germline (reference sequence). The CDR3 has 11 residues. V shed 5 bases, J shed 8 bases, and the junction held 5 bases outside the gene matches. For the CDR3, the DNA is TGCAGTGCTCACCGGGACAGCGGCTACACCTTC. It specifies CSAHRDSGYTF.

The chain couples TRBV20-1 to TRBJ2-7; no definite D call. Between the trimmed V and J ends, which lost 4 bases and 2 bases, there was a span of 12 bases. In germline, CDR1 is DFQATT, CDR2 SNEGSKA (reference sequence). The CDR3 loop spans 13 amino acids. CDR3 protein: CSAKDQPTYEQYF. The CDR3 DNA reads as TGCAGTGCTAAGGACCAGCCAACCTACGAGCAGTACTTC.

The chain carries TRBV20-1 and TRBJ1-4; no firm D call. Trimming cost V 5 bases and J 12 bases, with 13 bases left between them. Per germline, CDR1 DFQATT and CDR2 SNEGSKA (reference sequence). CDR3 length: 11 residues. CDR3 sequence: CSAGSGLELFF. In DNA form, the CDR3 reads TGCAGTGCTGGGAGCGGATTGGAACTGTTTTTT.

The chain combines TRBV20-1 with TRBJ2-2, with a weak D call TRBD1 (6 bases). The CDR3 has 15 amino acids. V was pared by 6 bases and J by 4 bases, with 18 bases between. CDR1 and CDR2 from the germline V gene are DFQATT and SNEGSKA (reference sequence). The CDR3 nucleotides read TGCAGTGCCCCCTACAGGGATAGGAGCACCGGGGAGCTGTTTTTT. This encodes CSAPYRDRSTGELFF.